The entry below describes one TCR beta chain. Which antigen it targets is not known. Base qualities were left out, and no much larger clone turns up one base away. The data stem from a study of CD8 T cells in ankylosing spondylitis (dated by TCRdb to about 2017). About the investigation overall: To find TCR variants linked to disease, the study profiled T cell receptor beta repertoires in ankylosing spondylitis patients and healthy donors. Samples of peripheral blood were taken, and for ankylosing spondylitis patients, synovial fluid was collected as well. The whole study cohort included over a hundred healthy donors and roughly 24 ankylosing spondylitis patients. What the work shows at the level of the full study, not this receptor alone: Blood from ankylosing spondylitis patients appeared to be characterized by a TCR beta motif made up of under ten highly homologous amino acid variants. Significant enrichment of the disease-linked clones was reported in matched synovial fluid samples from ankylosing spondylitis patients. Some of the motif variants had been reported before in the synovial fluid and blood of reactive arthritis patients, a finding that suggests common disease-initiation mechanisms. The disease-linked clones had a CD8+ phenotype and were found at relatively low frequencies in peripheral blood.

Sequenced using an Illumina HiSeq 2500. TCR beta libraries were prepared by quantitative 5'-RACE with molecular barcodes. From the authors' description of their analysis: To identify disease-linked TCR variants, a new computational method was used, one built on a probabilistic model of VDJ rearrangement. TCRdb handled the public reads itself, with Q25 trimming in fastp and clone calling in MiXCR, and kept productive beta chains. Each CDR3 protein gets just one entry, which takes the most common genes and DNA from the rows behind it. The V and J calls and clone size are TCRdb's, not the authors'. The sample records approximately 350,000 distinct CDR3 sequences, about 20% of which are singletons. The top ten hold around 13% of the sample. CDR1 and CDR2 are drawn from the germline V gene (reference sequence): DFQATT, SNEGSKA. Trimming leaves V shorter by 5 bases and J shorter by 2 bases, with the junction holding 11 bases beyond the gene matches. The CDR3, from cysteine to phenylalanine, totals 15 residues. Here the CDR3 DNA is all that survives: 45 bases in frame from base 1.

The sample consisted of blood, either unsorted or a sorted T cell fraction (not recorded which). The origin of this receptor is a male donor with ankylosing spondylitis or in good health (not recorded which). This chain is built from TRBV20-1 and TRBJ2-7; 8 middle bases align to TRBD2. The nucleotides read TGCAGTGCTTCCCTTCCGGGACTAGGCACCTACGAGCAGTACTTC. The resulting protein is CSASLPGLGTYEQYF.